A selection of T cell receptor beta chains follows, all from one sample in a study of TIL therapy for anti-PD-1-resistant metastatic lung cancer. Sequencing used immunoSEQ multiplex PCR; TCRdb keeps in-frame clones, though not all of them. The table has 15,000 to 20,000 clones, around four fifths seen once. The sample in question was blood, obtained at baseline. Receptors originate from a person between 30 and 80 years old with non-small cell lung cancer. Each CDR3 is given with its conserved first and last residue. The order of the fields is D gene, clone size, V gene, J gene, CDR3 protein, CDR3 DNA. A D gene is named only where the DNA matches it firmly. The size of a clone is reported for some rows only, either as once, few or many, or as a class for expanded clones.

D gene: .
clone size: .
V gene: TRBV6-5
J gene: TRBJ1-2
CDR3 protein: CASSYPDKSPTF
CDR3 DNA: TGTGCCAGCAGTTACCCCGACAAGTCCCCCACCTTC

D gene: TRBD2
clone size: .
V gene: TRBV19
J gene: TRBJ2-7
CDR3 protein: CASSVGTNFEQYF
CDR3 DNA: TGTGCCAGTAGTGTCGGGACTAACTTCGAGCAGTACTTC

D gene: TRBD1
clone size: .
V gene: TRBV5-5
J gene: TRBJ2-2
CDR3 protein: CASSLRQGAGTGELFF
CDR3 DNA: TGTGCCAGCAGCTTACGACAGGGGGCAGGCACCGGGGAGCTGTTTTTT

D gene: .
clone size: few
V gene: TRBV19
J gene: TRBJ2-7
CDR3 protein: CASQQGQNYEQYF
CDR3 DNA: TGTGCCAGTCAACAGGGACAAAACTACGAGCAGTACTTC

D gene: .
clone size: .
V gene: TRBV15
J gene: TRBJ1-5
CDR3 protein: CATSWGMGSGQPQHF
CDR3 DNA: TGTGCCACCAGCTGGGGTATGGGGTCGGGTCAGCCCCAGCATTTT

D gene: .
clone size: .
V gene: TRBV30
J gene: TRBJ2-7
CDR3 protein: CASGDRKQYF
CDR3 DNA: TGTGCCTCGGGGGACAGAAAGCAGTACTTC

D gene: .
clone size: few
V gene: TRBV7-9
J gene: TRBJ2-5
CDR3 protein: CASSFRGRETQYF
CDR3 DNA: TGTGCCAGCAGCTTCCGGGGACGGGAGACCCAGTACTTC

D gene: TRBD2
clone size: once
V gene: TRBV5-1
J gene: TRBJ2-3
CDR3 protein: CASSPGTSGSSDTQYF
CDR3 DNA: TGCGCCAGCAGCCCCGGGACTAGCGGGAGTTCAGATACGCAGTATTTT

D gene: .
clone size: .
V gene: TRBV28
J gene: TRBJ2-7
CDR3 protein: CASKHTGTYEQYF
CDR3 DNA: TGTGCCAGCAAACATACGGGTACCTACGAGCAGTACTTC

D gene: .
clone size: .
V gene: TRBV2
J gene: TRBJ2-1
CDR3 protein: CASSDFLYSEQFF
CDR3 DNA: TGTGCCAGCAGTGACTTTTTGTATAGTGAGCAGTTCTTC

D gene: TRBD2
clone size: .
V gene: TRBV13
J gene: TRBJ2-6
CDR3 protein: CASSASGRTGANVLTF
CDR3 DNA: TGTGCCAGCAGCGCAAGCGGGAGGACGGGGGCCAACGTCCTGACTTTC

D gene: TRBD1
clone size: .
V gene: TRBV5-1
J gene: TRBJ2-2
CDR3 protein: CASSWAMGQGNTGELFF
CDR3 DNA: TGCGCCAGCAGCTGGGCAATGGGACAGGGGAACACCGGGGAGCTGTTTTTT

D gene: TRBD1
clone size: .
V gene: TRBV5-1
J gene: TRBJ2-2
CDR3 protein: CASSLSTGADGELFF
CDR3 DNA: TGCGCCAGCAGCTTGTCGACAGGGGCCGACGGGGAGCTGTTTTTT

D gene: TRBD2
clone size: .
V gene: TRBV12-5
J gene: TRBJ2-7
CDR3 protein: CASGPRGGGISYEQYF
CDR3 DNA: TGTGCTAGTGGTCCCCGGGGGGGAGGGATCTCCTACGAGCAGTACTTC

D gene: TRBD1
clone size: .
V gene: TRBV5-6
J gene: TRBJ2-3
CDR3 protein: CASSWWGQGSDTQYF
CDR3 DNA: TGTGCCAGCAGCTGGTGGGGACAGGGATCAGATACGCAGTATTTT

D gene: .
clone size: .
V gene: TRBV21-1
J gene: TRBJ1-3
CDR3 protein: CASSQISGSSGNTIYF
CDR3 DNA: TGTGCCAGCAGCCAAATTTCGGGGAGCTCTGGAAACACCATATATTTT

D gene: .
clone size: .
V gene: TRBV7-8
J gene: TRBJ1-1
CDR3 protein: CASSLSGGAGVTEAFF
CDR3 DNA: TGTGCCAGCAGCTTATCCGGGGGGGCCGGCGTCACTGAAGCTTTCTTT

D gene: TRBD2
clone size: .
V gene: TRBV2
J gene: TRBJ2-1
CDR3 protein: CASRGLAGFDEQFF
CDR3 DNA: TGTGCCAGCAGGGGACTAGCGGGTTTCGATGAGCAGTTCTTC

D gene: TRBD1
clone size: .
V gene: TRBV4-1
J gene: TRBJ2-1
CDR3 protein: CASSLRDSSYNEQFF
CDR3 DNA: TGCGCCAGCAGCCTCCGGGACAGCTCCTACAATGAGCAGTTCTTC

D gene: TRBD1
clone size: .
V gene: TRBV6-5
J gene: TRBJ2-1
CDR3 protein: CASRPGQRNEQFF
CDR3 DNA: TGTGCCAGCAGACCGGGACAGAGAAATGAGCAGTTCTTC

D gene: TRBD1
clone size: .
V gene: TRBV5-3
J gene: TRBJ2-4
CDR3 protein: CARSLGDRLPGNIQYF
CDR3 DNA: TGTGCCAGAAGCTTGGGGGACAGACTACCGGGAAACATTCAGTACTTC

D gene: TRBD2
clone size: .
V gene: TRBV7-6
J gene: TRBJ2-5
CDR3 protein: CASCSGQRGPGGGKTQYF
CDR3 DNA: TGTGCCAGCTGTAGCGGTCAGCGGGGGCCCGGCGGTGGAAAGACCCAGTACTTC

D gene: .
clone size: once
V gene: TRBV28
J gene: TRBJ2-7
CDR3 protein: CASSMGSPYEQYF
CDR3 DNA: TGTGCCAGCAGTATGGGGTCCCCCTACGAGCAGTACTTC

D gene: .
clone size: .
V gene: TRBV11-2
J gene: TRBJ1-1
CDR3 protein: CASSSTGRDTEAFF
CDR3 DNA: TGTGCCAGCAGCTCCACAGGGAGGGACACTGAAGCTTTCTTT